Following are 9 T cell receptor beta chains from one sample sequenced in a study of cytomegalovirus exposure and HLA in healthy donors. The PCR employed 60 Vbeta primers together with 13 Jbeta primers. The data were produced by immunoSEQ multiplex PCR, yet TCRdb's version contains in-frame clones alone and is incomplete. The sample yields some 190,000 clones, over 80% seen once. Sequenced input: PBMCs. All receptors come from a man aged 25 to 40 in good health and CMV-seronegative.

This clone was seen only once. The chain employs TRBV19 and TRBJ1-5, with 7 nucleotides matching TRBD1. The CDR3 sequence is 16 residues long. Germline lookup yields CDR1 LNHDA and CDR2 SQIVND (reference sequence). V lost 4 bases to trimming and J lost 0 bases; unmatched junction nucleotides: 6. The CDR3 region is CASSKNHRGSNQPQHF. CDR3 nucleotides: TGTGCCAGTAGTAAAAATCACAGGGGTAGCAATCAGCCCCAGCATTTT.

The CDR3 loop reads CASRTGNTDTEAFF. The CDR3 DNA follows: TGTGCCAGCAGGACAGGGAATACGGACACTGAAGCTTTCTTT. The rearrangement uses TRBV5-5 and TRBJ1-1; 7 bases are shared with TRBD1. The CDR3 extends over 14 amino acids. Looked up from germline, CDR1 is SGHKS and CDR2 is YYEKEE (reference sequence). J was trimmed by 3 bases and V by 5 bases; bases with no gene match: 7. Full variable domain (rest looked up from reference TRBV5-5 and TRBJ1-1): DAGVTQSPTHLIKTRGQQVTLRCSPISGHKSVSWYQQVLGQGPQFIFQYYEKEERGRGNFPDRFSARQFPNYSSELNVNALLLGDSALYLCASRTGNTDTEAFFGQGTRLTVV.

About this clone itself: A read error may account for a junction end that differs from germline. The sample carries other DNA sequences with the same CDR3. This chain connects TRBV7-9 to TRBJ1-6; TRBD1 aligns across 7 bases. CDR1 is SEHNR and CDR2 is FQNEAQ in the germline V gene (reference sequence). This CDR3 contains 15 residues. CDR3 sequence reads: CASSLMGQSNSPLHF. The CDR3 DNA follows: TGTGCCAGCAGCTTGATGGGACAGTCGAATTCACCCCTTCACTTT.

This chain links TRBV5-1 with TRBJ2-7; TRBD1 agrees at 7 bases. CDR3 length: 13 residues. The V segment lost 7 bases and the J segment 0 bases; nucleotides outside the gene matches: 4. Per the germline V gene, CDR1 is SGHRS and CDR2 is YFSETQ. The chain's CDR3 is CASGGQFSYEQYF. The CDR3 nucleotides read TGCGCCAGCGGGGGACAGTTCTCCTACGAGCAGTACTTC.

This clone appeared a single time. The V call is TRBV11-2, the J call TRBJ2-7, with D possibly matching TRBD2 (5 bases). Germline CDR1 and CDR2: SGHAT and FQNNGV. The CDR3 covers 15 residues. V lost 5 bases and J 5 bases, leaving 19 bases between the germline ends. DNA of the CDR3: TGTGCCAGCAGCCCCGCCCTTGGCGGAGGAGACGAGCAGTACTTC. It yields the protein CASSPALGGGDEQYF.

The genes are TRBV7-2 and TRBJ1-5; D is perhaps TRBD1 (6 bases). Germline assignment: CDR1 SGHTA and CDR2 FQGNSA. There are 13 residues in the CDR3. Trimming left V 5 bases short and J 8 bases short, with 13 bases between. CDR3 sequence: CASSQGFEKPQHF. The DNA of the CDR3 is TGTGCCAGCAGCCAGGGGTTCGAGAAGCCCCAGCATTTT.

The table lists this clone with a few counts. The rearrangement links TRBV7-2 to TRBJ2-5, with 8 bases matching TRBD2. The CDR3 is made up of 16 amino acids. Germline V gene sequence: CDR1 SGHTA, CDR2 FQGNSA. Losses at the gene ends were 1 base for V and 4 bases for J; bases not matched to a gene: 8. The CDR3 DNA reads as TGTGCCAGCAGCTTAGTTGGGGCGGGGGGCGGAGAGACCCAGTACTTC. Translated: CASSLVGAGGGETQYF.

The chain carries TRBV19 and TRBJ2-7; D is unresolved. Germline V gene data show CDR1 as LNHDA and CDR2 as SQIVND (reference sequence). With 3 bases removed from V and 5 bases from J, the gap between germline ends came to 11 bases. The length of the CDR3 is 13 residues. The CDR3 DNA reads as TGTGCCAGTAGTATCGGCGGTGTCAACGAGCAGTACTTC. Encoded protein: CASSIGGVNEQYF. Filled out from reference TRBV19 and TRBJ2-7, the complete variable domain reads DGGITQSPKYLFRKEGQNVTLSCEQNLNHDAMYWYRQDPGQGLRLIYYSQIVNDFQKGDIAEGYSVSREKKESFPLTVTSAQKNPTAFYLCASSIGGVNEQYFGPGTRLTVT.

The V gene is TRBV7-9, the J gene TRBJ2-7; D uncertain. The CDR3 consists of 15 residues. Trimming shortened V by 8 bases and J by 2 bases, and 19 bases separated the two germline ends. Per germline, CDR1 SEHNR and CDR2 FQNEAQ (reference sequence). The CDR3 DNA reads TGTGCCAGCGCGAGCACTCCGTCGGGTACCTACGAGCAGTACTTC. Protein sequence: CASASTPSGTYEQYF.